This T cell receptor beta chain is from a study of T-cell memory formation after mild COVID-19. Study-wide points: Whether second-wave clones peaking at day 37 were SARS-CoV-2 specific went unconfirmed. There were some responding clones in pre-infection memory, which suggested that cross-reactive memory had joined. Contracting CD4+ clones sat mainly in CM and EM; CD8+ in EMRA.

It was 5'RACE with constant-segment primers that produced the TCR alpha and TCR beta cDNA libraries, which carried sample barcodes and UMIs. TCRdb recomputed calls from the 5' RACE reads with MiXCR, one row per CDR3 protein. The sample shows some 150,000 distinct CDR3 sequences, roughly a fifth of them seen only once. V gave up 2 bases and J gave up 1 base; unmatched junction bases: 8. This CDR3 is built from 19 residues. Germline lookup yields CDR1 SEHNR and CDR2 FQNEAQ (reference sequence). To note about this clonotype: The antigen is undetermined.

The chain couples TRBV7-9 to TRBJ2-3, with TRBD2 identical over 14 bases. The sequence was collected from an adult woman who had mild COVID-19 (a few samples of this study predate the infection). Cell type and time point are not known. The sequenced sample was PBMCs or a T cell subset sorted from them (not recorded which). CDR3 bases: TGTGCCAGCAGCTTACCGAAGACTAGCGGGAGGGCCCGCACAGATACGCAGTATTTT. Residues: CASSLPKTSGRARTDTQYF.